This record covers a single T cell receptor (beta chain). This clonotype was found a few times. Its antigen target is currently unknown. Per-nucleotide qualities are absent, and no much larger clonotype sits a single base away. Every donor was a healthy Caucasian. Three pairs of female monozygotic twins, all aged roughly 18 to 30 years, were included in the twin cohort. CD4+ and CD8+ T cell populations were isolated with positive isolation kits from Invitrogen. The library was made by 5' RACE. The sequencer was an Illumina HiSeq 2000. Template switching added a universal primer binding site, and the final cDNA carried a unique molecular identifier that allowed TCR cDNA molecules to be counted accurately. Specific primers in the conserved constant-segment region were used to synthesize first-strand cDNA for the TCR alpha and beta chains. To control for contamination, every cDNA library carried two barcodes: a SMART-Mk sample barcode plus Illumina barcodes. TruSeq adapter sequences and Illumina sample barcodes were added in two successive PCR steps. The Illumina HiSeq platform was used with custom primers to sequence TCR alpha and beta cDNA libraries. Processing in the source paper ran as follows. MiGEC was used to process raw reads and extract unique molecular identifiers, and MiXCR was used to find CDR3 positions. Recombination models were inferred per individual with the repgenHMM and IGoR tools using an EM algorithm. Shared clonotypes were analyzed with the tcR package in R, and sharing was normalized by the product of cloneset sizes. To study raw recombination without the effects of thymic and clonal selection, out-of-frame nonproductive sequences were analyzed. TCRdb ran its own pipeline on the public reads, namely fastp trimming at Q25 and MiXCR clone calling, and kept in-frame beta chains. Here each entry gathers all rows of one CDR3 protein and keeps the most common genes and DNA. The V and J calls shown here were made by TCRdb, not taken from the authors' results. In this sample the table shows approximately 470,000 distinct CDR3 sequences, more than 13% of which occur a single time. The ten largest clonotypes hold roughly 0.5% of the sample.

The data stem from a study of identical twins (dated by TCRdb to 2015 to 2016). Concerning the study at large: The study deep-sequenced TCR alpha and beta repertoires from monozygotic twins, unrelated adults of various ages and cord blood to test whether fetal clonotypes persist. To rule out contamination, the twin experiments were replicated at different times with different library preparation protocols. Findings and caveats that apply to the study as a whole: Compared with coincidental sharing between unrelated individuals, out-of-frame TCR alpha sequences shared between twins had an excess of sequences with low generation probability. Recombination models systematically underestimated out-of-frame TCR alpha sharing in monozygotic twins but agreed with sharing between unrelated individuals. The excess sharing between twins in beta out-of-frame sequences was weaker because fewer shared sequences reduced the signal-to-noise ratio. Abundant cord blood beta clonotypes had fewer insertions, young adult naive repertoires showed a similar but weaker trend, and memory repertoires showed no such trend. Because the same donors could not be followed over many years, the conclusions depended on cross-sectional statistical analysis. Invariant T cells such as MAIT and iNKT could partly confound zero-insertion analyses, though diverse VJ usage argued against this for most clonotypes.

Trimming costs V 4 bases and J 7 bases, and their ends lie 14 bases apart. Based on the germline V gene (reference sequence), the CDR1 and CDR2 sequences are LNHNV and YYDKDF. The cysteine opens and the phenylalanine closes a CDR3 of 14 amino acids. Only the CDR3 portion is preserved as DNA: 42 bases, with reading frame beginning at the first base. These sequences were also reported in another study, on yellow fever vaccine responses in identical twins. In that second paper, the authors write: The authors reported that the T cell response to vaccination in identical twins appeared partly convergent and partly personalized. The study precisely tracked vaccine-responding T cell clones in identical twins.

The clonotype was recovered from a woman younger than 35 in good health. The material sequenced was CD4+ T cells sorted from blood. The receptor chain draws on TRBV15 and TRBJ1-5; the D gene is perhaps TRBD1, from 5 matching bases. The CDR3 protein is CATSKVTAPQPQHF. The bases read TGTGCCACCAGCAAGGTGACAGCGCCCCAGCCCCAGCATTTT.